Each of the 13 T cell receptor beta chains below was sequenced from the same sample in a study of cytomegalovirus exposure and HLA in healthy donors. The PCR had 60 Vbeta and 13 Jbeta primers. Libraries were prepared by immunoSEQ multiplex PCR; TCRdb keeps only in-frame clonotypes and omits some of them. Counted here are 170,000 or so clones, 80% occurring once; the ten biggest clones make up around 5.7%. The sample consisted of PBMCs. All receptors come from a man aged 40-49 years in good health and CMV-seronegative.

This clone has only one observation. This chain joins TRBV30 and TRBJ2-5; D may be TRBD2 (6 bases). Trimming removed 0 bases from V and 5 bases from J, with 16 bases in between. In germline, CDR1 is GTSNPN, CDR2 SVGIG (reference sequence). The CDR3 has 15 residues. CDR3 nucleotide sequence: TGTGCCTGGAGTGTCCCCAGCGGGTTGCGCGAGACCCAGTACTTC. It specifies CAWSVPSGLRETQYF.

The rearrangement joins TRBV6-6 to TRBJ1-1; D call uncertain. This CDR3 is 15 amino acids long. With 5 bases removed from V and 3 bases from J, the gap between germline ends came to 16 bases. Germline V gene lookup returns CDR1 MNHNY and CDR2 SVGAGI (reference sequence). The CDR3: CASSKPGSRYTEAFF. CDR3 nucleotide sequence: TGTGCCAGCAGTAAACCGGGGAGCAGGTACACTGAAGCTTTCTTT.

The V gene is TRBV2, the J gene TRBJ2-2; 9 bases agree with TRBD2. Trimming at V came to 6 bases and at J to 3 bases, leaving 8 bases not matched to a gene. Germline V gene sequence: CDR1 SNHLY, CDR2 FYNNEI. The CDR3 has 16 amino acids. The chain's CDR3 is CASSRLTSGDTGELFF. CDR3 DNA: TGTGCCAGCAGCCGTTTGACTAGCGGCGACACCGGGGAGCTGTTTTTT.

The table lists this clone with a few counts. J is TRBJ1-1 and V is TRBV27, with 8 bases fitting TRBD1. Germline-derived CDR1 and CDR2 are MNHEY and SMNVEV (reference sequence). After removal of 5 bases from V and 4 bases from J, the junction contained 9 bases not matched to a gene. This CDR3 has 15 residues. The DNA for the CDR3 is TGTGCCAGCAGTCATGGACAGGGATTAGGCACTGAAGCTTTCTTT. Amino acid sequence: CASSHGQGLGTEAFF.

The V gene is TRBV27, the J gene TRBJ2-7, with D perhaps TRBD2 (6 bases). The V and J ends lost 6 bases and 4 bases respectively, with 16 bases between them. The CDR3 spans 14 residues. Germline V gene sequence: CDR1 MNHEY, CDR2 SMNVEV (reference sequence). The DNA for the CDR3 is TGTGCCAGCAGCCCCCGGGAGCTCCTATACGAGCAGTACTTC. It translates to CASSPRELLYEQYF.

The rearrangement links TRBV19 to TRBJ2-2; D unresolved. V was pared by 1 base and J by 0 bases, with 9 bases between. The CDR3 spans 16 residues. Germline CDR1 and CDR2: LNHDA and SQIVND (reference sequence). The CDR3 sequence is CASSIGQYANTGELFF. The CDR3 DNA sequence: TGTGCCAGTAGTATAGGGCAGTACGCGAACACCGGGGAGCTGTTTTTT.

The chain joins TRBV19 to TRBJ1-1; 11 bases map to TRBD1. J lost 5 bases, V lost 7 bases, and 9 bases had no gene match. This CDR3 has 15 residues. Germline V gives CDR1 LNHDA, CDR2 SQIVND (reference sequence). The CDR3 sequence: CASTSWDRGTTEAFF. CDR3 bases: TGTGCCAGTACCTCCTGGGACAGGGGGACAACTGAAGCTTTCTTT.

The gene calls are TRBV18 and TRBJ1-5; D gene unclear. The ends were cut back, 2 bases at V and 1 base at J, with 9 bases in the middle. Germline V gives CDR1 KGHSH, CDR2 LQKENI. The CDR3 spans 15 residues. Here the CDR3 DNA reads TGTGCCAGCTCACCAAAGGGAGGGAGCAATCAGCCCCAGCATTTT. Translation gives CASSPKGGSNQPQHF.

V is TRBV6-5 and J is TRBJ2-5; the match to TRBD2 covers 9 bases. The CDR3 spans 16 residues. Trimming took 2 bases from V and 6 from J; bases not matched to a gene: 10. CDR1 MNHEY and CDR2 SVGAGI come from the germline V gene. DNA of the CDR3: TGTGCCAGCAGTTACGGGGGCGGGGGGGCCTTACAGACCCAGTACTTC. Encoded protein: CASSYGGGGALQTQYF.

In its sample, this clone was seen a few times. This chain connects TRBV6-5 to TRBJ2-5, with TRBD1 identical over 7 bases. The germline V gene encodes CDR1 MNHEY and CDR2 SVGAGI. The CDR3 contains 11 residues. Germline trimming cut 8 bases from V and 7 bases from J; bases unmatched to any gene: 4. Here the CDR3 reads CASARQGTQYF. The CDR3 DNA sequence: TGTGCCAGCGCGCGACAGGGGACCCAGTACTTC.

The chain has TRBV29-1 and TRBJ2-7; D possibly corresponds to TRBD2 (5 bases). V gave up 7 bases and J gave up 3 bases, with 13 bases separating them. The CDR3 is 12 residues long. Germline CDR1 SQVTM, CDR2 ANQGSEA. CDR3 DNA sequence: TGCAGCGCCTGGGGAGAGAGCTACGAGCAGTACTTC. This codes for CSAWGESYEQYF.

The V call is TRBV14, the J call TRBJ1-2, with TRBD1 as a possible D gene (6 bases). Looked up from germline, CDR1 is SGHDN and CDR2 is FVKESK. V was clipped by 0 bases and J by 4 bases, with 15 bases between them. The CDR3 has 16 amino acids. The chain's CDR3 is CASSQDGTRGSYGYTF. CDR3 sequence (DNA): TGTGCCAGCAGCCAAGACGGGACAAGGGGGAGCTATGGCTACACCTTC.

The chain recombines TRBV5-1 with TRBJ1-2; 10 bases are a match to TRBD1. This CDR3 has 13 residues. Germline lookup yields CDR1 SGHRS and CDR2 YFSETQ. V trimming: 7 bases; J trimming: 5 bases; junction bases outside the gene matches: 5. CDR3 coding DNA: TGCGCCAGCGGGGGACAGGGGCCGTATGGCTACACCTTC. Its translation is CASGGQGPYGYTF.